These 19 T cell receptor beta chains came from one sample sequenced in a study of siplizumab effects on memory and regulatory T cells. The repertoire was sequenced with immunoSEQ multiplex PCR; TCRdb's copy has only in-frame clones and lacks some. Among about 100,000 clones listed, 92% were seen once. Sequenced: Tregs sorted from blood. All receptors derive from a human donor in good health.

J is TRBJ2-7 and V is TRBV6-5; the D is unclear. Germline V CDR1 and CDR2: MNHEY, SVGAGI. The V end was cut by 0 bases, the J end by 2 bases, with 5 bases between. The CDR3 sequence is 13 residues long. The DNA for the CDR3 is TGTGCCAGCAGTTACTCGACAACCTACGAGCAGTACTTC. Amino acid sequence: CASSYSTTYEQYF.

The V call is TRBV5-6, the J call TRBJ2-7; no definite D call. CDR3 size: 14 residues. CDR1 and CDR2 (germline): SGHDT, YYEEEE. The V and J ends lost 1 base and 0 bases respectively, with 8 bases between them. The CDR3 sequence is CASSLLRSSYEQYF. CDR3 sequence (DNA): TGTGCCAGCAGCTTGTTGCGCAGCTCCTACGAGCAGTACTTC.

The chain joins TRBV19 to TRBJ2-3, with TRBD1 matching 9 bases. The CDR3 loop spans 16 amino acids. Looked up from germline, CDR1 is LNHDA and CDR2 is SQIVND (reference sequence). With V trimmed by 0 bases and J by 6 bases, 7 bases remained unmatched. The CDR3 bases are TGTGCCAGTAGTATAGATCATGGGACAGGGAGGGATACGCAGTATTTT. Amino acids: CASSIDHGTGRDTQYF.

This clone was observed once. The chain has TRBV5-1 and TRBJ1-2; 10 positions agree with TRBD1. Germline CDR1 and CDR2: SGHRS and YFSETQ. Trimming removed 4 bases from V and 5 bases from J; junction bases left unmatched: 8. The CDR3 covers 15 residues. In DNA form, the CDR3 reads TGCGCCAGCAGCACCGGGACAGGGGTTGCGTATGGCTACACCTTC. Translation: CASSTGTGVAYGYTF.

The V and J genes are TRBV5-1 and TRBJ2-7; the D call may be TRBD1 or TRBD2 (6 bases each). Germline CDR1 SGHRS, CDR2 YFSETQ. V was clipped by 0 bases and J by 3 bases, with 16 bases between them. The CDR3 sequence is 16 residues long. The CDR3: CASSLVGGTRIYEQYF. As DNA, the CDR3 is TGCGCCAGCAGCTTGGTAGGCGGGACACGGATCTACGAGCAGTACTTC.

The chain joins TRBV7-6 to TRBJ1-1, with a weak D call TRBD1 (6 bases). The CDR3 loop spans 13 amino acids. Germline CDR1 reads SGHVS; CDR2 reads FNYEAQ. Trimming pared 2 bases from V and 3 bases from J, leaving 7 bases between. The CDR3 loop is CASSLKGDTEAFF. As DNA, the CDR3 is TGTGCCAGCAGCTTAAAGGGGGACACTGAAGCTTTCTTT.

This chain connects TRBV7-9 to TRBJ1-4, with 7 nucleotides matching TRBD1. The germline V gene encodes CDR1 SEHNR and CDR2 FQNEAQ (reference sequence). V shed 6 bases and J 3 bases; nucleotides not matched to a gene: 7. CDR3 size: 15 residues. CDR3: CASRVGTDPNEKLFF. CDR3 nucleotide sequence: TGTGCCAGCAGGGTGGGGACAGATCCTAATGAAAAACTGTTTTTT. The full variable domain, rest sourced from reference TRBV7-9 and TRBJ1-4, is DTGVSQNPRHKITKRGQNVTFRCDPISEHNRLYWYRQTLGQGPEFLTYFQNEAQLEKSRLLSDRFSAERPKGSFSTLEIQRTEQGDSAMYLCASRVGTDPNEKLFFGSGTQLSVL.

The rearrangement links TRBV18 to TRBJ2-1, with D uncertain. In germline, CDR1 is KGHSH, CDR2 LQKENI. V lost 1 base, J lost 6 bases, and 16 bases lay in between. This CDR3 contains 16 residues. The CDR3 nucleotides are TGTGCCAGCTCACCACGGTCTCGAGACCCCCCCAATGAGCAGTTCTTC. Translated: CASSPRSRDPPNEQFF.

The rearrangement uses TRBV2 and TRBJ2-1; 11 bases align to TRBD2. Germline trimming cut 6 bases from V and 8 bases from J; bases unmatched to any gene: 9. The CDR3 is 15 amino acids. Germline V CDR1 and CDR2: SNHLY, FYNNEI. The CDR3 region has the DNA TGTGCCAGCAGGGATAGCGGGAGGGCCGAAGATGAGCAGTTCTTC. It codes for CASRDSGRAEDEQFF.

This clone appeared a few times. The chain carries TRBV5-1 and TRBJ2-6; D gene unclear. Trimming shortened V by 5 bases and J by 3 bases, and 18 bases separated the two germline ends. Looked up from germline, CDR1 is SGHRS and CDR2 is YFSETQ. CDR3 length equals 17 residues. The CDR3, as DNA: TGCGCCAGCAGTGTCGGACCCCGAGGACGTGGGGCCAACGTCCTGACTTTC. As protein: CASSVGPRGRGANVLTF.

J is TRBJ2-7 and V is TRBV28; D possibly uses TRBD1 or TRBD2 (7 bases each). Per germline, CDR1 MDHEN and CDR2 SYDVKM. This CDR3 has 18 amino acids. The V gene lost 6 bases and the J gene lost 3 bases, with 27 bases spanning the gap. CDR3: CASSPGGPDREGSYEQYF. CDR3 nucleotides: TGTGCCAGCAGCCCCGGGGGCCCCGACAGGGAGGGGAGCTACGAGCAGTACTTC.

The V call is TRBV15, the J call TRBJ2-1; 8 bases are a match to TRBD2. In germline, CDR1 is LNHNV, CDR2 YYDKDF (reference sequence). The CDR3 is 18 amino acids. Germline trimming cut 0 bases from V and 3 bases from J; bases unmatched to any gene: 10. This chain's CDR3 is CATSRDLGTSGYYNEQFF. CDR3 DNA: TGTGCCACCAGCAGAGATTTAGGTACTAGCGGTTACTACAATGAGCAGTTCTTC.

This clone was picked up one time. The chain is built from TRBV15 and TRBJ1-1, with 7 bases aligning to TRBD1. Trimming took 0 bases from V and 11 from J; bases not matched to a gene: 9. Germline V gene sequence: CDR1 LNHNV, CDR2 YYDKDF (reference sequence). This CDR3 has 14 residues. The CDR3 here is CATSRDPGRGDAFF. For the CDR3, the DNA is TGTGCCACCAGCAGAGATCCTGGCAGGGGGGATGCTTTCTTT. Variable domain in full (rest from reference TRBV15 and TRBJ1-1): DAMVIQNPRYQVTQFGKPVTLSCSQTLNHNVMYWYQQKSSQAPKLLFHYYDKDFNNEADTPDNFQSRRPNTSFCFLDIRSPGLGDTAMYLCATSRDPGRGDAFFGQGTRLTVV.

The chain is built from TRBV11-1 and TRBJ2-5; 9 positions agree with TRBD1. Germline trimming cut 5 bases from V and 3 bases from J; bases unmatched to any gene: 1. Germline CDR1 SGHAT, CDR2 FQDESV (reference sequence). The CDR3 is 13 residues long. This CDR3 is CASSRDREETQYF. For the CDR3, the DNA is TGTGCCAGCAGCCGGGACAGGGAAGAGACCCAGTACTTC.

In its sample, this clone was seen once. The genes are TRBV11-2 and TRBJ2-1; the match to TRBD2 covers 9 bases. The trim removed 3 bases at V and 7 bases at J, leaving 7 bases unmatched. CDR1 is SGHAT, CDR2 FQNNGV, per germline. The CDR3 is 15 residues long. The CDR3 nucleotides read TGTGCCAGCAGCTTTGAGGCGGGAGGGTTGAATGAGCAGTTCTTC. This translates into CASSFEAGGLNEQFF. The whole variable domain, filled in from reference TRBV11-2 and TRBJ2-1, reads EAGVAQSPRYKIIEKRQSVAFWCNPISGHATLYWYQQILGQGPKLLIQFQNNGVVDDSQLPKDRFSAERLKGVDSTLKIQPAKLEDSAVYLCASSFEAGGLNEQFFGPGTRLTVL.

V is TRBV5-1 and J is TRBJ2-1; possibly TRBD2 for D (6 bases). CDR1 is SGHRS, CDR2 YFSETQ, per germline. The CDR3 sequence is 16 residues long. Trimming removed 0 bases at V and 8 bases at J, with 18 bases between. In DNA, the CDR3 is TGCGCCAGCAGCTTGGTGGGGGGAGAGGTCCGGGATGAGCAGTTCTTC. Amino acid sequence: CASSLVGGEVRDEQFF.

V and J are TRBV5-6 and TRBJ2-3; D not resolved. Looked up from germline, CDR1 is SGHDT and CDR2 is YYEEEE. The CDR3 extends over 13 amino acids. Deletions cut 1 base from V and 4 bases from J, with 7 bases between. The DNA of the CDR3 is TGTGCCAGCAGCTTGTCGGGCCCAGATACGCAGTATTTT. As protein: CASSLSGPDTQYF.

The chain joins TRBV18 to TRBJ2-1, with D tentatively TRBD1 (6 bases). Trimming left V 4 bases short and J 0 bases short, with 13 bases between. Germline-derived CDR1 and CDR2 are KGHSH and LQKENI. The CDR3 length is 16 residues. CDR3 nucleotide sequence: TGTGCCAGCTCACGGGGCGACAGGAGCTCCTACAATGAGCAGTTCTTC. This codes for CASSRGDRSSYNEQFF.

The chain carries TRBV7-8 and TRBJ2-1, with TRBD2 matching 9 bases. Trimming removed 0 bases from V and 3 bases from J; junction bases left unmatched: 3. The germline gives CDR1 SGHVS, CDR2 FQNEAQ. CDR3 size: 16 residues. CDR3 sequence: CASSLAFSGGYNEQFF. CDR3 sequence (DNA): TGTGCCAGCAGCTTAGCCTTTAGCGGGGGCTACAATGAGCAGTTCTTC.